These T cell receptor beta chains were read from a single sample in a study of cytomegalovirus exposure and HLA in healthy donors. TCRdb's table, derived via immunoSEQ multiplex PCR, lists solely in-frame clones and lacks some. The profile shows about 150,000 clones, 65% to 80% of them singletons. The sequencing input was PBMCs. The receptors originated from a man between 25 and 39 years old in good health and CMV-seronegative. Each CDR3 is given with its conserved first and last residue. The D gene is left open where the match is weak. Size values are once, few and many counts, or a class for expanded clones, and some rows have none.

d_gene,v_gene,j_gene,abundance,CDR3nt,CDR3aa
-,TRBV9,TRBJ1-1,few,TGTGCCAGCAGCACGAAAGACAGTATATACACTGAAGCTTTCTTT,CASSTKDSIYTEAFF
-,TRBV5-1,TRBJ2-6,-,TGCGCCAGCAGTCCCAGGGTATTATCTGGGGCCAACGGCCTGACTTTC,CASSPRVLSGANGLTF
TRBD2,TRBV4-2,TRBJ2-3,-,TGTGCCAGCAGCCAGACTAGCGGGGGGGCCGTAGATACGCAGTATTTT,CASSQTSGGAVDTQYF
TRBD2,TRBV4-2,TRBJ2-7,-,TGTGCCAGCAGCCACCAAACCCCACACGCTAGCGGTCGGGAGGACGAGCAGTACTTC,CASSHQTPHASGREDEQYF
-,TRBV11-2,TRBJ2-3,-,TGTGCCAGCAGCTTAGAGGGGGGAGATACGCAGTATTTT,CASSLEGGDTQYF
-,TRBV30,TRBJ1-1,-,TGTGCCTGGAGTCCGATGGAGCTGATGAACACTGAAGCTTTCTTT,CAWSPMELMNTEAFF
TRBD1,TRBV7-7,TRBJ2-7,-,TGTGCTAGCAGCGCGGACAGGGCCTCCTACGAGCAGTACTTC,CASSADRASYEQYF
-,TRBV5-1,TRBJ2-7,-,TGCGCCAGCAGCTCCGGACATTCGAGCTCCTACGAGCAGTACTTC,CASSSGHSSSYEQYF
-,TRBV28,TRBJ1-3,-,TGTGCCAGCAGTTTAACCCGGGGACTACTTACCGACGACACCATATATTTT,CASSLTRGLLTDDTIYF
-,TRBV7-2,TRBJ1-2,-,TGTGCCAGCAGCTTAGTAGGAACGAGGGGCTACACCTTC,CASSLVGTRGYTF
-,TRBV6-1,TRBJ1-1,-,TGTGCCAGTGCCGAGGGGGGGGCGCTGATAGGAGCTTTCTTT,CASAEGGALIGAFF
-,TRBV6-5,TRBJ1-1,few,TGTGCCAGCAGTAGACACCGACACACTGAAGCTTTCTTT,CASSRHRHTEAFF
TRBD2,TRBV9,TRBJ2-5,-,TGTGCCAGCAGCCCTACTAGCGGTAAAGAGACCCAGTACTTC,CASSPTSGKETQYF
-,TRBV2,TRBJ2-3,-,TGTGCCAGCAGGGACAGTTGGGGGGATACGCAGTATTTT,CASRDSWGDTQYF
TRBD2,TRBV11-3,TRBJ2-5,-,TGTGCCAGCAGCTCTTCACGCGGGGGGGCCCAAGAGACCCAGTACTTC,CASSSSRGGAQETQYF
-,TRBV5-4,TRBJ2-2,-,TGTGCCAGCAGCTTCCCAGGGGACACCGGGGAGCTGTTTTTT,CASSFPGDTGELFF
-,TRBV27,TRBJ2-1,once,TGTGCCAGCAGGCGCAGGGCACCCTACAATGAGCAGTTCTTC,CASRRRAPYNEQFF
TRBD2,TRBV5-1,TRBJ2-3,-,TGCGCCAGCAGTACTAGCGGGGGACCTAGCACAGATACGCAGTATTTT,CASSTSGGPSTDTQYF
-,TRBV19,TRBJ1-4,-,TGTGCCACCAGAGGGCGGATTAATGAAAAACTGTTTTTT,CATRGRINEKLFF
TRBD1,TRBV5-1,TRBJ1-5,once,TGCGCCAGCAGCTTGGAGGGGACAGGGTTTCAGCCCCAGCATTTT,CASSLEGTGFQPQHF
-,TRBV6-5,TRBJ2-7,-,TGTGCCAGCAGATTACAGGGGGGGTACGAGCAGTACTTC,CASRLQGGYEQYF
TRBD2,TRBV4-1,TRBJ2-2,-,TGCGCCAGCAGCCAAAAGGGACTAGCGGGACCCGCGAACACCGGGGAGCTGTTTTTT,CASSQKGLAGPANTGELFF
-,TRBV7-8,TRBJ2-7,once,TGTGCCAGCAGCTCCGTGATAGAGGGGGCCTACGAGCAGTACTTC,CASSSVIEGAYEQYF
-,TRBV19,TRBJ1-1,-,TGTGCCAGTAAGATCGGAGAAACAGGTGGTGAAGCTTTCTTT,CASKIGETGGEAFF
-,TRBV7-8,TRBJ1-2,-,TGTGCCAGCAGCTCAGAGGCAATGACAGCTAACTATGGCTACACCTTC,CASSSEAMTANYGYTF
-,TRBV5-1,TRBJ2-3,-,TGCGCCAGCAGCCCCGGGATGGGTGGGTCCGTCGGCACAGATACGCAGTATTTT,CASSPGMGGSVGTDTQYF
-,TRBV7-8,TRBJ1-6,-,TGTGCCAGCAGCTTTACGGGACGGGGGAATTCACCCCTCCACTTT,CASSFTGRGNSPLHF
TRBD1,TRBV19,TRBJ2-5,-,TGTGCCAGTAACGCAGGGGGAAGGGAGACCCAGTACTTC,CASNAGGRETQYF
-,TRBV30,TRBJ1-3,-,TGTGCCTGGAGTACAGGGAGCTCTGGAAACACCATATATTTT,CAWSTGSSGNTIYF
-,TRBV4-2,TRBJ2-5,few,TGTGCCAGCAGCCAAGAACTGGGGGCGCGGAGTGAGACCCAGTACTTC,CASSQELGARSETQYF
-,TRBV7-9,TRBJ1-2,few,TGTGCCAGCAGCCTGGGTCAGGGTTTACACCAAAACTATGGCTACACCTTC,CASSLGQGLHQNYGYTF
TRBD2,TRBV5-6,TRBJ2-2,-,TGTGCCAGCAGTTTAGCGGGAGTCGGTACCGGGGAGCTGTTTTTT,CASSLAGVGTGELFF
TRBD1,TRBV7-2,TRBJ1-2,-,TGTGCCAGCAGCTTAGCCGAGACAGGGGTCCTAGCTAACTATGGCTACACCTTC,CASSLAETGVLANYGYTF
-,TRBV7-9,TRBJ1-2,-,TGTGCCAGCCGAGGAAAGGCGCACTATGGCTACACCTTC,CASRGKAHYGYTF
-,TRBV5-6,TRBJ1-1,once,TGTGCCAGCAGCTTAAGGGGGGGGGACACTGAAGCTTTCTTT,CASSLRGGDTEAFF
-,TRBV15,TRBJ2-7,-,TGTGCCACCAGCTCACGGGTGAGCTACGAGCAGTACTTC,CATSSRVSYEQYF
TRBD1,TRBV29-1,TRBJ1-1,-,TGCAGCGCACCGGGACAGTTAAACACTGAAGCTTTCTTT,CSAPGQLNTEAFF
-,TRBV6-1,TRBJ1-2,few,TGTGCCAGCAGTGGCACCCTACAGGGAGCATTGGACTATGGCTACACCTTC,CASSGTLQGALDYGYTF
-,TRBV7-8,TRBJ1-1,-,TGTGCCAGCACTCCCGGGGGGTTGGAAGCTTTCTTT,CASTPGGLEAFF
-,TRBV5-6,TRBJ2-7,-,TGTGCCAGCAGCCCGTGGAGGAGGGGGCCCTACGAGCAGTACTTC,CASSPWRRGPYEQYF
TRBD1,TRBV29-1,TRBJ2-3,-,TGCAGCGTTGCCCCCACAGGGGTCACAGATACGCAGTATTTT,CSVAPTGVTDTQYF
TRBD1,TRBV9,TRBJ1-2,-,TGTGCCAGCAGCGGGGCCGGGACAGGGGCCGCCTATGGCTACACCTTC,CASSGAGTGAAYGYTF
-,TRBV7-8,TRBJ1-5,-,TGTGCCAGCAGCTTTTCACCTGGGGGACTCAATCAGCCCCAGCATTTT,CASSFSPGGLNQPQHF
TRBD1,TRBV5-1,TRBJ2-5,-,TGCGCCAGCAGCGCGGGGACAGGGGAGACCCAGTACTTC,CASSAGTGETQYF
TRBD2,TRBV19,TRBJ2-2,-,TGTGCCAGTAGTGCTAGCGGGGGGGAGGAGGACACCGGGGAGCTGTTTTTT,CASSASGGEEDTGELFF
-,TRBV20-1,TRBJ2-3,-,TGCAGTGCTCCGGACTACTATACGCAGTATTTT,CSAPDYYTQYF
-,TRBV4-2,TRBJ1-1,few,TGTGCCAGCAGCCAAGGTACAGGGCCCAACACTGAAGCTTTCTTT,CASSQGTGPNTEAFF
TRBD1,TRBV2,TRBJ1-6,-,TGTGCCAGCAACGGACAGGGAGGAGGTTCACCCCTCCACTTT,CASNGQGGGSPLHF
TRBD1,TRBV27,TRBJ1-4,-,TGTGCCAGCAGACCCAAGACAGGGGCTAATGAAAAACTGTTTTTT,CASRPKTGANEKLFF